The rows below give T cell receptor beta chains drawn from one sample of a study of T cell responses to AZD1222 COVID-19 vaccine. The table came from immunoSEQ multiplex PCR; TCRdb's copy has only in-frame clones and leaves some out. The sample has more than 75,000 clones; under 90% are singletons. Sequencing used peripheral blood, obtained 28 days after the second AZD1222 dose. The receptors stem from an adult who received the AZD1222 COVID-19 vaccine. CDR3s include the opening cysteine and the closing phenylalanine or tryptophan. Rows give clone size only sometimes, using once, few, many, or a class for an expanded clone.

16	TRBV2	TRBJ2-1	-	CASSDEGGRARGEQFF
14	TRBV2	TRBJ1-1	few	CASSEFRGDTEAFF
16	TRBV7-9	TRBJ2-1	-	CASSPGELAVVDEQFF
16	TRBV4-1	TRBJ2-3	-	CASSPSHGGRGDTQYF
15	TRBV4-3	TRBJ2-3	-	CASSLELGPTDTQYF
15	TRBV7-9	TRBJ1-2	few	CASSLGGGSDYGYTF
13	TRBV19	TRBJ2-7	-	CASSFGLHYEQYF
17	TRBV28	TRBJ2-2	-	CASKTRNHRENTGELFF
15	TRBV27	TRBJ2-1	-	CASTSGDSGRGEQFF
14	TRBV10-2	TRBJ1-1	-	CASLTTEMNTEAFF
16	TRBV9	TRBJ2-3	once	CASSPGGGRVTDTQYF
16	TRBV5-1	TRBJ1-2	-	CASSPTWEGFNYGYTF
15	TRBV27	TRBJ1-5	-	CASSLSLGGNQPQHF
17	TRBV5-8	TRBJ1-5	-	CASSLGASFMSNQPQHF
14	TRBV7-8	TRBJ2-3	-	CASSYTEFYDTQYF
13	TRBV5-6	TRBJ2-5	-	CASSGGLQETQYF
17	TRBV6-2/TRBV6-3	TRBJ1-5	-	CASSRSGLRLSNQPQHF
16	TRBV5-1	TRBJ2-7	-	CASSTGGTSVTYEQYF
18	TRBV21-1	TRBJ2-2	-	CASSKSGPCREGTGELFF
14	TRBV10-3	TRBJ1-6	-	CASSRDRDNSPLHF
13	TRBV5-1	TRBJ2-1	-	CASSLDSYNEQFF
12	TRBV6-5	TRBJ2-1	once	CASSPTSGREFF
13	TRBV11-3	TRBJ1-1	-	CASSFTSNTEAFF
14	TRBV28	TRBJ2-7	few	CASSYGTLIYEQYF
13	TRBV13	TRBJ1-1	-	CASSQTGATEAFF
16	TRBV5-6	TRBJ1-1	-	CASSLRPGLVNTEAFF
13	TRBV7-3	TRBJ2-5	-	CASSLTREETQYF
12	TRBV29-1	TRBJ1-4	-	CSVVTDSEKLFF
14	TRBV5-4	TRBJ1-6	-	CASSFDRWNSPLHF
15	TRBV28	TRBJ1-4	few	CASSLTGGVWEKLFF
11	TRBV5-4	TRBJ1-1	-	CASSLGVEAFF
15	TRBV11-2	TRBJ1-6	-	CASSLEPGGNSPLHF
15	TRBV28	TRBJ2-2	-	CASIDGTSNTGELFF
15	TRBV9	TRBJ2-7	-	CASSVVAGGDYEQYF
14	TRBV19	TRBJ2-7	-	CASRATGGSYEQYF
14	TRBV7-2	TRBJ1-2	-	CASSFQQGGEGYTF
16	TRBV5-1	TRBJ1-2	-	CASSSTPGPALYGYTF
12	TRBV5-6	TRBJ2-7	-	CASSRRYYEQYF
14	TRBV5-6	TRBJ1-2	-	CASSLDRGFYGYTF
13	TRBV14	TRBJ1-1	once	CASSQGVNTEAFF